A selection of T cell receptor beta chains follows, all from one sample in a study of a mutant IDH1 vaccine in newly diagnosed glioma. Here immunoSEQ multiplex PCR was the method, and the copy in TCRdb shows in-frame clones only, minus some. The table shows about 33,000 clones, with roughly 78% occurring only once. Their recognized antigens are unknown. The material was PBMCs, obtained from a glioma patient whose treatment included an IDH1 peptide vaccine. Every receptor here comes from a man between 35 and 55 years old with glioma. Some clones in this sample may be carry-over from other donors' samples. CDR3s include the opening cysteine and the closing phenylalanine or tryptophan. D genes are given only for firm matches. Only part of the rows carry a size: once, few, many, or a class if the clone is expanded.

J gene: TRBJ1-1
clone size: NA
V gene: TRBV5-4
D gene: NA
CDR3 protein: CASRARRGNTEAFF
CDR3 DNA: TGTGCCAGCAGAGCGAGGAGGGGGAACACTGAAGCTTTCTTT

J gene: TRBJ2-7
clone size: NA
V gene: TRBV13
D gene: TRBD2
CDR3 protein: CASSPGLRLAGNDEQYF
CDR3 DNA: TGTGCCAGCAGCCCAGGACTCAGACTAGCGGGGAACGACGAGCAGTACTTC

J gene: TRBJ2-2
clone size: NA
V gene: TRBV10-3
D gene: NA
CDR3 protein: CAIMSPSSSGELFF
CDR3 DNA: TGTGCCATCATGTCCCCGAGCTCTAGCGGGGAGCTGTTTTTT

J gene: TRBJ2-1
clone size: NA
V gene: TRBV6-4
D gene: NA
CDR3 protein: CASSDSRDPNEQFF
CDR3 DNA: TGTGCCAGCAGTGACTCCCGGGACCCAAATGAGCAGTTCTTC

J gene: TRBJ1-5
clone size: NA
V gene: TRBV19
D gene: NA
CDR3 protein: CASGRNQPQHF
CDR3 DNA: TGTGCCAGTGGAAGGAATCAGCCCCAGCATTTT

J gene: TRBJ2-1
clone size: few
V gene: TRBV19
D gene: TRBD1
CDR3 protein: CATRTGTYNEQFF
CDR3 DNA: TGTGCCACACGGACAGGGACCTACAATGAGCAGTTCTTC

J gene: TRBJ1-1
clone size: NA
V gene: TRBV9
D gene: NA
CDR3 protein: CASSAFAAPNGYTEAFF
CDR3 DNA: TGTGCCAGCAGCGCATTCGCTGCCCCAAATGGGTACACTGAAGCTTTCTTT

J gene: TRBJ1-1
clone size: medium-sized
V gene: TRBV30
D gene: NA
CDR3 protein: CAWRANRGRGTEAFF
CDR3 DNA: TGTGCCTGGAGGGCGAACCGGGGACGAGGCACTGAAGCTTTCTTT

J gene: TRBJ2-1
clone size: few
V gene: TRBV5-1
D gene: TRBD1
CDR3 protein: CASSPRTGDREQFF
CDR3 DNA: TGCGCCAGCAGCCCGAGGACAGGGGATCGCGAGCAGTTCTTC

J gene: TRBJ2-3
clone size: NA
V gene: TRBV5-6
D gene: NA
CDR3 protein: CASSFSPVVGQSGDTQYF
CDR3 DNA: TGTGCCAGCAGCTTTTCCCCCGTTGTGGGGCAGAGCGGAGATACGCAGTATTTT

J gene: TRBJ1-1
clone size: NA
V gene: TRBV25-1
D gene: NA
CDR3 protein: CASSEGQGWRNTEAFF
CDR3 DNA: TGTGCCAGCAGTGAAGGGCAGGGGTGGAGGAACACTGAAGCTTTCTTT

J gene: TRBJ2-3
clone size: NA
V gene: TRBV4-3
D gene: TRBD2
CDR3 protein: CASSQGSGGAVDTQYF
CDR3 DNA: TGCGCCAGCAGCCAAGGTAGCGGGGGGGCGGTAGATACGCAGTATTTT

J gene: TRBJ1-5
clone size: NA
V gene: TRBV11-2
D gene: NA
CDR3 protein: CASSLGGQGLSNQPQHF
CDR3 DNA: TGTGCCAGCAGCTTAGGGGGGCAGGGGTTGAGCAATCAGCCCCAGCATTTT

J gene: TRBJ2-7
clone size: NA
V gene: TRBV5-8
D gene: NA
CDR3 protein: CASTYLGEGAYEQYF
CDR3 DNA: TGTGCCAGCACCTACCTCGGGGAGGGGGCCTACGAGCAGTACTTC

J gene: TRBJ2-1
clone size: NA
V gene: TRBV6-6
D gene: NA
CDR3 protein: CASSYRSESDEQFF
CDR3 DNA: TGTGCCAGCAGTTACCGCAGCGAATCAGATGAGCAGTTCTTC

J gene: TRBJ1-5
clone size: NA
V gene: TRBV7-2
D gene: NA
CDR3 protein: CASSYQGNQPQHF
CDR3 DNA: TGTGCCAGCAGCTACCAGGGGAATCAGCCCCAGCATTTT

J gene: TRBJ2-7
clone size: NA
V gene: TRBV2
D gene: TRBD1
CDR3 protein: CASSFDRGLEQYF
CDR3 DNA: TGTGCCAGCAGTTTTGACAGGGGGCTCGAGCAGTACTTC

J gene: TRBJ1-5
clone size: NA
V gene: TRBV4-1
D gene: NA
CDR3 protein: CASSQDRDQPQHF
CDR3 DNA: TGCGCCAGCAGCCAAGATCGTGATCAGCCCCAGCATTTT

J gene: TRBJ1-6
clone size: NA
V gene: TRBV27
D gene: NA
CDR3 protein: CASSLSDGGLHF
CDR3 DNA: TGTGCCAGCAGTTTATCGGATGGTGGACTCCACTTT

J gene: TRBJ1-2
clone size: NA
V gene: TRBV4-1
D gene: NA
CDR3 protein: CASSQDPGHGYTF
CDR3 DNA: TGCGCCAGCAGCCAAGATCCAGGGCATGGCTACACCTTC

J gene: TRBJ2-3
clone size: NA
V gene: TRBV7-7
D gene: NA
CDR3 protein: CASSLGPLGTDTQYF
CDR3 DNA: TGTGCTAGCAGCCTAGGCCCGTTGGGCACAGATACGCAGTATTTT

J gene: TRBJ1-2
clone size: NA
V gene: TRBV2
D gene: TRBD1
CDR3 protein: CASSGDSTTIGYTF
CDR3 DNA: TGTGCCAGCAGTGGGGACAGTACCACTATTGGCTACACCTTC

J gene: TRBJ1-1
clone size: NA
V gene: TRBV5-1
D gene: NA
CDR3 protein: CASTPGLWVGGTEAFF
CDR3 DNA: TGCGCCAGCACCCCGGGTCTATGGGTCGGAGGCACTGAAGCTTTCTTT

J gene: TRBJ1-1
clone size: NA
V gene: TRBV5-4
D gene: NA
CDR3 protein: CASSPPGGIMNTEAFF
CDR3 DNA: TGTGCCAGCAGCCCACCGGGGGGCATCATGAACACTGAAGCTTTCTTT

J gene: TRBJ1-4
clone size: few
V gene: TRBV7-2
D gene: NA
CDR3 protein: CASSPGFRVGEKLFF
CDR3 DNA: TGTGCCAGCAGCCCGGGTTTCAGGGTGGGTGAAAAACTGTTTTTT

J gene: TRBJ1-2
clone size: few
V gene: TRBV6-1
D gene: NA
CDR3 protein: CASSDAYGYTF
CDR3 DNA: TGTGCCAGCAGTGACGCCTATGGCTACACCTTC

J gene: TRBJ2-7
clone size: NA
V gene: TRBV29-1
D gene: NA
CDR3 protein: CSVEGGALSYEQYF
CDR3 DNA: TGCAGCGTTGAGGGGGGGGCATTATCCTACGAGCAGTACTTC

J gene: TRBJ1-1
clone size: NA
V gene: TRBV6-5
D gene: NA
CDR3 protein: CASSNGEVHPEAFF
CDR3 DNA: TGTGCCAGCAGCAACGGGGAGGTACACCCAGAAGCTTTCTTT

J gene: TRBJ1-2
clone size: NA
V gene: TRBV19
D gene: NA
CDR3 protein: CASTLGNYGYTF
CDR3 DNA: TGTGCCAGTACTTTGGGGAACTATGGCTACACCTTC

J gene: TRBJ2-7
clone size: NA
V gene: TRBV4-1
D gene: TRBD1
CDR3 protein: CASSQDRGPYEQYF
CDR3 DNA: TGCGCCAGCAGCCAAGATAGGGGGCCCTACGAGCAGTACTTC

J gene: TRBJ1-1
clone size: NA
V gene: TRBV5-1
D gene: NA
CDR3 protein: CASSLGESTEAFF
CDR3 DNA: TGCGCCAGCAGCTTAGGGGAGAGCACTGAAGCTTTCTTT

J gene: TRBJ1-1
clone size: NA
V gene: TRBV10-2
D gene: NA
CDR3 protein: CASSERGSTEAFF
CDR3 DNA: TGCGCCAGCAGTGAGAGGGGGTCAACTGAAGCTTTCTTT

J gene: TRBJ2-7
clone size: few
V gene: TRBV7-8
D gene: NA
CDR3 protein: CASRAGSHEQYF
CDR3 DNA: TGTGCCAGCAGGGCAGGTTCCCACGAGCAGTACTTC

J gene: TRBJ2-2
clone size: NA
V gene: TRBV19
D gene: TRBD1
CDR3 protein: CASTGTANTGELFF
CDR3 DNA: TGTGCCAGTACCGGGACAGCAAACACCGGGGAGCTGTTTTTT

J gene: TRBJ2-7
clone size: NA
V gene: TRBV2
D gene: TRBD1
CDR3 protein: CATGTGGYEQYF
CDR3 DNA: TGTGCTACCGGGACAGGGGGTTACGAGCAGTACTTC

J gene: TRBJ2-5
clone size: NA
V gene: TRBV5-1
D gene: TRBD2
CDR3 protein: CASSLRPGTSGQETQYF
CDR3 DNA: TGCGCCAGCAGCTTGCGTCCCGGGACTAGCGGGCAAGAGACCCAGTACTTC

J gene: TRBJ2-5
clone size: NA
V gene: TRBV7-9
D gene: NA
CDR3 protein: CASNRPAEETQYF
CDR3 DNA: TGTGCCAGCAATCGACCCGCAGAAGAGACCCAGTACTTC

J gene: TRBJ2-2
clone size: NA
V gene: TRBV19
D gene: NA
CDR3 protein: CASSIGRLNTGELFF
CDR3 DNA: TGTGCCAGTAGTATAGGCAGACTTAACACCGGGGAGCTGTTTTTT

J gene: TRBJ2-2
clone size: few
V gene: TRBV30
D gene: TRBD2
CDR3 protein: CAWSGTSSGTGELFF
CDR3 DNA: TGTGCCTGGAGTGGGACTAGTAGTGGCACCGGGGAGCTGTTTTTT

J gene: TRBJ1-6
clone size: NA
V gene: TRBV2
D gene: NA
CDR3 protein: CASSEEGGYSPLHF
CDR3 DNA: TGTGCCAGCAGTGAAGAAGGCGGGTATTCACCCCTCCACTTT

J gene: TRBJ2-3
clone size: NA
V gene: TRBV30
D gene: TRBD2
CDR3 protein: CAWTSGVADTQYF
CDR3 DNA: TGTGCCTGGACTAGCGGGGTCGCAGATACGCAGTATTTT

J gene: TRBJ1-6
clone size: NA
V gene: TRBV30
D gene: TRBD1
CDR3 protein: CALFTGGAVRNSPLHF
CDR3 DNA: TGTGCCCTATTTACAGGGGGCGCTGTCCGGAATTCACCCCTCCACTTT

J gene: TRBJ1-2
clone size: NA
V gene: TRBV5-6
D gene: NA
CDR3 protein: CASSRGAGYTF
CDR3 DNA: TGTGCCAGCAGCCGCGGGGCTGGCTACACCTTC

J gene: TRBJ2-7
clone size: NA
V gene: TRBV7-9
D gene: NA
CDR3 protein: CASSLGGKQGGAYEQYF
CDR3 DNA: TGTGCCAGCAGCTTAGGAGGTAAACAGGGTGGCGCCTACGAGCAGTACTTC

J gene: TRBJ2-7
clone size: NA
V gene: TRBV2
D gene: TRBD1
CDR3 protein: CASSTGVEQYF
CDR3 DNA: TGTGCCAGTTCGACAGGGGTCGAGCAGTACTTC

J gene: TRBJ1-1
clone size: NA
V gene: TRBV5-5
D gene: TRBD1
CDR3 protein: CASSLGQVGTEAFF
CDR3 DNA: TGTGCCAGCAGCCTTGGACAGGTAGGGACTGAAGCTTTCTTT

J gene: TRBJ2-3
clone size: NA
V gene: TRBV6-1
D gene: TRBD2
CDR3 protein: CASSEAPLAGGPASTDTQYF
CDR3 DNA: TGTGCCAGCAGTGAAGCTCCTCTAGCGGGGGGGCCCGCTAGCACAGATACGCAGTATTTT

J gene: TRBJ2-1
clone size: NA
V gene: TRBV4-1
D gene: NA
CDR3 protein: CASSQSNRYNEQFF
CDR3 DNA: TGCGCCAGCAGCCAGTCAAACCGATACAATGAGCAGTTCTTC

J gene: TRBJ2-5
clone size: NA
V gene: TRBV6-5
D gene: TRBD1
CDR3 protein: CASSYSGQGIKTQYF
CDR3 DNA: TGTGCCAGCAGTTACTCGGGACAGGGGATAAAGACCCAGTACTTC

J gene: TRBJ2-5
clone size: NA
V gene: TRBV10-3
D gene: TRBD2
CDR3 protein: CAISDERGGVETQYF
CDR3 DNA: TGTGCCATCAGTGATGAGCGGGGGGGCGTAGAGACCCAGTACTTC

J gene: TRBJ2-7
clone size: NA
V gene: TRBV29-1
D gene: NA
CDR3 protein: CSVTRGAGGYEQYF
CDR3 DNA: TGCAGCGTCACCCGGGGGGCAGGGGGATACGAGCAGTACTTC

J gene: TRBJ1-4
clone size: NA
V gene: TRBV10-2
D gene: TRBD1
CDR3 protein: CASSRTQTGANEKLFF
CDR3 DNA: TGCGCCAGCAGTCGCACCCAGACAGGGGCTAATGAAAAACTGTTTTTT

J gene: TRBJ2-6
clone size: NA
V gene: TRBV6-1
D gene: NA
CDR3 protein: CASSEDSSGANVLTF
CDR3 DNA: TGTGCCAGCAGTGAAGACAGCTCTGGGGCCAACGTCCTGACTTTC

J gene: TRBJ2-3
clone size: NA
V gene: TRBV5-1
D gene: NA
CDR3 protein: CASRKFEGFTDTQYF
CDR3 DNA: TGCGCCAGCAGGAAATTTGAGGGCTTCACAGATACGCAGTATTTT

J gene: TRBJ1-6
clone size: once
V gene: TRBV2
D gene: NA
CDR3 protein: CASSELRRDSPLHF
CDR3 DNA: TGTGCCAGCAGTGAACTCAGGAGAGATTCACCCCTCCACTTT

J gene: TRBJ1-1
clone size: NA
V gene: TRBV19
D gene: TRBD1
CDR3 protein: CASSRPGTGGAEAFF
CDR3 DNA: TGTGCCAGTAGTCGACCCGGGACAGGGGGGGCTGAAGCTTTCTTT

J gene: TRBJ2-6
clone size: once
V gene: TRBV6-5
D gene: NA
CDR3 protein: CAREGVLSGANVLTF
CDR3 DNA: TGTGCCAGGGAAGGGGTCCTATCTGGGGCCAACGTCCTGACTTTC

J gene: TRBJ2-2
clone size: few
V gene: TRBV14
D gene: NA
CDR3 protein: CASSQRDPNTGELFF
CDR3 DNA: TGTGCCAGCAGCCAACGGGATCCGAACACCGGGGAGCTGTTTTTT

J gene: TRBJ2-7
clone size: NA
V gene: TRBV28
D gene: NA
CDR3 protein: CASNPPNGWINEQYF
CDR3 DNA: TGTGCCAGCAACCCCCCCAACGGGTGGATCAACGAGCAGTACTTC